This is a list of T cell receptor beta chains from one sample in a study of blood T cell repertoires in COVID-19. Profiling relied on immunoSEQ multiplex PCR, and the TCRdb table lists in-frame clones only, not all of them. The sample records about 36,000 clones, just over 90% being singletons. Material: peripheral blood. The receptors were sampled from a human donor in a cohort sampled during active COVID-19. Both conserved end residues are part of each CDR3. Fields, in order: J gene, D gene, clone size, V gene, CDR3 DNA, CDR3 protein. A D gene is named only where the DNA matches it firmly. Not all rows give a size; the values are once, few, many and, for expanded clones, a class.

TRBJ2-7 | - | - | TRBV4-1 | TGCGCCAGCAGCGAGACCGACATGACCTACGAGCAGTACTTC | CASSETDMTYEQYF
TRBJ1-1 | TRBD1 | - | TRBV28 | TGTGCCAGCAGTTTAGGCAGGGGGGCTGAAGCTTTCTTT | CASSLGRGAEAFF
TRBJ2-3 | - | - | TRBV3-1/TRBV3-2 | TGTGCCAGCAGCCAAGATCGCCCGGGGGGCACAGATACGCAGTATTTT | CASSQDRPGGTDTQYF
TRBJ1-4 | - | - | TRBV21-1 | TGTGCCAGCAGCACAAACACTCGACTTGATGAAAAACTGTTTTTT | CASSTNTRLDEKLFF
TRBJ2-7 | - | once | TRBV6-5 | TGTGCCAGCAGTCGTGCGGGGGAGCAGTACTTC | CASSRAGEQYF
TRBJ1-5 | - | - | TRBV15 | TGTGCCACCAGGAAAGGGGATGGACAGCCCCAGCATTTT | CATRKGDGQPQHF
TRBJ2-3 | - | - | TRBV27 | TGTGCCAGCAGTTCTTACACAGATACGCAGTATTTT | CASSSYTDTQYF
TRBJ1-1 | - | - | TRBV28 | TGTGCCAGCAGTTTTCCAGGGGTCTCGGACACTGAAGCTTTCTTT | CASSFPGVSDTEAFF
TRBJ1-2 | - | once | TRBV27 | TGTGCCAGCAGTCCTAATCAGGGGTTCTATGGCTACACCTTC | CASSPNQGFYGYTF
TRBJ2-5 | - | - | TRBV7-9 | TGTGCCAGCCGGGAAAAGAAAGAGACCCAGTACTTC | CASREKKETQYF
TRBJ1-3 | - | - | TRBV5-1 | TGCGCCAGCAGAAACGAGGGAAACACCATATATTTT | CASRNEGNTIYF
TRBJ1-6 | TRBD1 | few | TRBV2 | TGTGCCAGCAGTGAGGGACAGGGGGGAAGATCACCCCTCCACTTT | CASSEGQGGRSPLHF
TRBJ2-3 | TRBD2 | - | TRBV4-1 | TGCGCCAGCAGCCGGAAACCCACTAGCGGGATCGAGGATACGCAGTATTTT | CASSRKPTSGIEDTQYF
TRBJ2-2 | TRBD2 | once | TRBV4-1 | TGCGCCAGCAGCTCAAGCCAACTAGCGGGAGTGGCCGGGGAGCTGTTTTTT | CASSSSQLAGVAGELFF
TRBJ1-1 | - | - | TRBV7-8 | TGTGCCAGCAGCAGTGGAGGGGGGGGCTTGGGCACTGAAGCTTTCTTT | CASSSGGGGLGTEAFF
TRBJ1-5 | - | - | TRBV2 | TGTGCCAGCAGCTTACAGGGCTTTAGCAATCAGCCCCAGCATTTT | CASSLQGFSNQPQHF
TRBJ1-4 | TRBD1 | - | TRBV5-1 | TGCGCCAGCAGCCAGGGACAGGGAACCCATGAAAAACTGTTTTTT | CASSQGQGTHEKLFF
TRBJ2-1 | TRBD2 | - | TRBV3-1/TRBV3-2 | TGTGCCAGCAGCCAAGAGGGTGGTTGGCGGGAGGGCCGCATGGGTGAGCAGTTCTTC | CASSQEGGWREGRMGEQFF
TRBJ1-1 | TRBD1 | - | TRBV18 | TGTGCCAGCTCACCACCGGGACAGGGGGGATTGAACACTGAAGCTTTCTTT | CASSPPGQGGLNTEAFF
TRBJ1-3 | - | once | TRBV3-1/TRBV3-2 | TGTGCCAGCAGCCAAGTCGCGGGGGTCGGAAACACCATATATTTT | CASSQVAGVGNTIYF
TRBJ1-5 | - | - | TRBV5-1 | TGCGCCAGCAGCTTGTTCACCGGGCAGGGTCAGCCCCAGCATTTT | CASSLFTGQGQPQHF
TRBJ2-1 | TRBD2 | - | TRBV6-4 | TGTGCCAGCAAACCGATCTGGACTAGCGGGAGGAAGTTCTTC | CASKPIWTSGRKFF
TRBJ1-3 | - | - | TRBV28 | TGTGCCAGCAGTGCCAGCGATGGTGCTGGAAACACCATATATTTT | CASSASDGAGNTIYF
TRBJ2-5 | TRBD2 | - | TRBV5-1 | TGCGCCAGCAGCCCATCTAGCGGGAGGGAAGAGACCCAGTACTTC | CASSPSSGREETQYF
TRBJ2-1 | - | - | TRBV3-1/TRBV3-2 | TGTGCCAGCAGCCAAGCGAGTGAGCAGTTCTTC | CASSQASEQFF
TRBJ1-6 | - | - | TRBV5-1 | TGCGCCAGCAGCTTGCTGAATTCACCCCTCCACTTT | CASSLLNSPLHF
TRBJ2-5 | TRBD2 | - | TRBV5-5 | TGTGCCAGCAGCGAAGCAACCGGGACTAGCGGGACATTACCTCAAGAGACCCAGTACTTC | CASSEATGTSGTLPQETQYF
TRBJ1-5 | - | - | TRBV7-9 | TGTGCCAGCAGCTACCTTTCGGGACACTTGAATCAGCCCCAGCATTTT | CASSYLSGHLNQPQHF
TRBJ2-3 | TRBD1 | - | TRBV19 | TGTGCCAGTAGTACCCGCCAACCAAGACAGGGTGGTGTAACAGATACGCAGTATTTT | CASSTRQPRQGGVTDTQYF
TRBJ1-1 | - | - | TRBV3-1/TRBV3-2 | TGTGCCAGCAGCCCCTCAGGGAGGGAGAACACTGAAGCTTTCTTT | CASSPSGRENTEAFF
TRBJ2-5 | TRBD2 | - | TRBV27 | TGTGCCAGCAGTTCAGCCGGGACTAGCGGAGAAAAGACCCAGTACTTC | CASSSAGTSGEKTQYF
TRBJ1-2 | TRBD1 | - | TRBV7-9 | TGTGCCAGCAGTCTTCTAGGGACAGGAGATCACTATGGCTACACCTTC | CASSLLGTGDHYGYTF
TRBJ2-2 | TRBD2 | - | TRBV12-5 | TGTGCTAGTGGTCTCGGACTAGCGGGAGTGGGGACCGGGGAGCTGTTTTTT | CASGLGLAGVGTGELFF
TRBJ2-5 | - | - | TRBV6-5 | TGTGCCAGCAGTTACTGGTCTAGCCAGCAGCAAGAGACCCAGTACTTC | CASSYWSSQQQETQYF
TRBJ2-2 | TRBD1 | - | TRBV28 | TGTGCCAGCAAGGGACAGGCAAAAAGAGGGACCGGGGAGCTGTTTTTT | CASKGQAKRGTGELFF
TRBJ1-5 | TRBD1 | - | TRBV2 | TGTGCCAGCAACTACAGGGGAAATCAGCCCCAGCATTTT | CASNYRGNQPQHF
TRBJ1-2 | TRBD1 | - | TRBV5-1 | TGCGCCAGCAGCACACGGACAGGGGGAGGAGGCTATGGCTACACCTTC | CASSTRTGGGGYGYTF
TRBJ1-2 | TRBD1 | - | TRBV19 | TGTGCCAGTACCCGACAGGGGGTCGGAGGCTATGGCTACACCTTC | CASTRQGVGGYGYTF
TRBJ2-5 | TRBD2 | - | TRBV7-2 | TGTGCCAGCAGCGGCGGGGGACGGGAGACCCAGTACTTC | CASSGGGRETQYF
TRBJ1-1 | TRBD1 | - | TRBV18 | TGTGCCAGCTCGCGGGACAGACTAAACACTGAAGCTTTCTTT | CASSRDRLNTEAFF
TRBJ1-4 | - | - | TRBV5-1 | TGCGCCAGCAGCTTCCAGGGTGCTAATGAAAAACTGTTTTTT | CASSFQGANEKLFF
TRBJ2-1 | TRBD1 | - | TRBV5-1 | TGCGCCAGCAGCATTACAGGGGTAAATGAGCAGTTCTTC | CASSITGVNEQFF
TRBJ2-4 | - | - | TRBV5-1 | TGCGCCAGCAGCTCTGGGGGAGGTAACGGCATTCAGTACTTC | CASSSGGGNGIQYF
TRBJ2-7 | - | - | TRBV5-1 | TGCGCCAGCAGCTTGGCCACCGGCGGGGAGCAGTACTTC | CASSLATGGEQYF
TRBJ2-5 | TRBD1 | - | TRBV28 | TGTGCCAGCAGTAGGGCAGGGGGCAGCGAGACCCAGTACTTC | CASSRAGGSETQYF
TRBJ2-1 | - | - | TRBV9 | TGTGCCAGCAGCGTAGGCGAGTACAATGAGCAGTTCTTC | CASSVGEYNEQFF
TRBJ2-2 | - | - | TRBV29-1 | TGCAGCGTGGAGAGTGGACGGGGGTATACCGGGGAGCTGTTTTTT | CSVESGRGYTGELFF
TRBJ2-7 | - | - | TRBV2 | TGTGCCAGCACAGAGACAGTGAGCGAGCAGTACTTC | CASTETVSEQYF
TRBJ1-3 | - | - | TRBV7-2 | TGTGCCAGCAGCTTGATGAGCTCTGGAAACACCATATATTTT | CASSLMSSGNTIYF
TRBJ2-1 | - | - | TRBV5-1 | TGCGCCAGCAGCTTGGGGGGAGCCTACAATGAGCAGTTCTTC | CASSLGGAYNEQFF
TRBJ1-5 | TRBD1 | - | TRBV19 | TGTGCCAGTAGTCACACAAGGGACAGGGGAGCTCAGCCCCAGCATTTT | CASSHTRDRGAQPQHF
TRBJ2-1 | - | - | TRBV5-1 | TGCGCCAGCAGCCGACAGGCCCTGGGGACGCCTTCGGATGAGCAGTTCTTC | CASSRQALGTPSDEQFF